This TCR beta chain stems from a study of blood T cell repertoires in COVID-19. Turning to the study itself: From T cells, B-cell-depleted T cells, or PBMCs came the material, which was cDNA or gDNA.

Assignment of participants to cohorts was predicated upon participant-reported clinical history. This table comes from immunoSEQ multiplex PCR, and its TCRdb copy is limited to in-frame clones, with some not included. The table shows approximately 220,000 clones, with just over 85% occurring only once. The sequence came from a woman between 35 and 50 years old with acute COVID-19. Sequenced: PBMCs or T cells enriched from blood (not recorded which).

The DNA for the CDR3 is TGTGCCAGCAGTTTCCGGGGGGCCCGCAATCAGCCCCAGCATTTT. This sequence encodes CASSFRGARNQPQHF. The chain recombines TRBV28 with TRBJ1-5, with D possibly being TRBD1 (6 bases). V was cut by 3 bases and J by 2 bases, with 11 bases left in between. CDR1 is MDHEN and CDR2 is SYDVKM in the germline V gene. The CDR3 runs 15 residues.